The clone carrying this T cell receptor beta chain showed up just a few times. Antigen specificity is unknown. The CDR3 length is 15 residues. Germline CDR1 reads MNHNS; CDR2 reads SASEGT. V lost 6 bases and J lost 5, with 19 bases in between. Primers included in the PCR were 60 Vbeta and 13 Jbeta primers. Clones were sequenced by immunoSEQ multiplex PCR, and TCRdb holds only the in-frame ones, with some missing. This table has some 150,000 clones, 64% appearing once. There were likely unrecorded immune exposures, though donors were nominally healthy when sampled. The source of the sample is a study of cytomegalovirus exposure and HLA in healthy donors. Study-level points and caveats: The study dropped some indistinguishable V segments, TRBV6-2 and TRBV6-3 among them. V- and J-gene trimming in TCR beta was tied to a missense DCLRE1C variant by an analysis performed later.

The clonotype was recovered from a woman in her twenties or thirties in good health and CMV-seropositive. The sequenced sample consisted of PBMCs. The chain uses TRBV6-1 and TRBJ1-2; tentatively, D is TRBD1 (6 bases). Here the CDR3 DNA reads TGTGCCAGCAGGGAAAGACAGGAGAGGCTTTATGGCTACACCTTC. This translates into CASRERQERLYGYTF.